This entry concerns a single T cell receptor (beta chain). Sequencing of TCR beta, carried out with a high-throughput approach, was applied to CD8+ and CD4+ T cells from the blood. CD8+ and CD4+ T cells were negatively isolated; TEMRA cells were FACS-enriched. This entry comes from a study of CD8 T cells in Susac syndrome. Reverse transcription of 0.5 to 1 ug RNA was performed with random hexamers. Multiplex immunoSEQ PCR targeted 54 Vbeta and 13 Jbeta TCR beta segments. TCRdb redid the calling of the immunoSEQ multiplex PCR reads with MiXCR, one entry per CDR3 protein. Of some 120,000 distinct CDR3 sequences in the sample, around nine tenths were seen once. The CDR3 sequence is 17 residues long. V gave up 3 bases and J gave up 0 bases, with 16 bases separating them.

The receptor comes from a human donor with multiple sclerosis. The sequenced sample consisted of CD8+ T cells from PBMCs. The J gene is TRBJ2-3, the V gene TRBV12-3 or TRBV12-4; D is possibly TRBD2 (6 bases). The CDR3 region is CASSFPGGNTSTDTQYF. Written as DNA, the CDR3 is TGTGCCAGCAGTTTCCCGGGCGGGAACACTAGCACAGATACGCAGTATTTT.